The rows below give T cell receptor beta chains drawn from one sample of a study of regulatory T cells in long-lasting Graves disease. MiXCR, applied by TCRdb to the multiplex PCR reads, yields one record per CDR3 protein. The sample includes roughly 430,000 distinct CDR3 sequences, around 17% of them seen just once. The same sample was also used in a study of T cells in Graves' hyperthyroidism and ophthalmopathy.

The sample consisted of peripheral blood mononuclear cells (PBMCs), taken at new diagnosis, from a patient treated with antithyroid drugs. These receptors originate from a woman aged 25 to 39 with Graves disease. The CDR3 runs from the conserved cysteine through the conserved F or W.

v_call	j_call	cdr3_aa
TRBV7-2	TRBJ1-5	CASSLFPGTDQPQHF
TRBV5-5	TRBJ2-1	CASSLEQGYGQFF
TRBV7-9	TRBJ1-6	CASSTRQGAVSPLHF
TRBV20-1	TRBJ2-3	CSASSPSLAEITDTQYF
TRBV6-5	TRBJ2-1	CASSYSIRRERNEQFF
TRBV20-1	TRBJ2-1	CSARGTSGRVGRDEQFF
TRBV2	TRBJ2-7	CASSKALESRYGEQYF
TRBV19	TRBJ1-5	CASSGTVENSPQHF
TRBV28	TRBJ1-1	CAIYHRLPFRNPEAFF
TRBV11-3	TRBJ2-7	CVSSLGTGEQYF
TRBV29-1	TRBJ2-1	CSVEKREVYNEQFF
TRBV20-1	TRBJ2-1	CSARYADIVGNEQFF
TRBV15	TRBJ1-5	CATSRLTSGAPYQPQHF
TRBV20-1	TRBJ2-7	CSARDDSGTAGYEQYF
TRBV30	TRBJ2-7	CACGSYEQYF
TRBV10-3	TRBJ2-5	CAISDRLAGGETQYF
TRBV27	TRBJ2-7	CASSLRVGWGMPYEQYF
TRBV30	TRBJ1-1	CAWRKGYDYVTLNTEAFF
TRBV6-5	TRBJ2-1	CASSFNPRGVFDEQFF
TRBV7-9	TRBJ1-1	CASSAAGRRGTEAFF
TRBV29-1	TRBJ1-4	CSVVVAIQGAYEKLFF
TRBV18	TRBJ1-1	CASSTIGQGLTEAFF
TRBV10-3	TRBJ2-3	CAIRPYGGQELTDTQYF
TRBV30	TRBJ2-3	CAWSLGLGTDTQYF
TRBV18	TRBJ2-1	CASSLYLGGQGRNEQFF
TRBV24-1	TRBJ2-2	CATGTGLSTGELFF
TRBV4-3	TRBJ2-5	CASSQSRTGKGETQYF
TRBV29-1	TRBJ2-7	CSVDGGRAYEQYF
TRBV19	TRBJ1-1	CASSIRNTEAFF
TRBV20-1	TRBJ1-1	CSASRGDEAFF
TRBV19	TRBJ2-1	CASNRGVGYNEQFF
TRBV18	TRBJ2-2	CASSLRRLGNTGELFF
TRBV15	TRBJ1-2	CATSRETGVLYGYTF
TRBV6-2/TRBV6-3	TRBJ2-1	CASRRLTQSSNEQFF
TRBV2	TRBJ2-5	CASSDRQGQETQYF
TRBV12-3/TRBV12-4	TRBJ2-7	CASSFPGLYYEQYF
TRBV29-1	TRBJ2-7	CSVGTAGFYEQYF
TRBV18	TRBJ1-1	CASSPNRGLSTEAFF
TRBV5-5	TRBJ1-5	CASSPDIYNQPQHF
TRBV18	TRBJ2-7	CASSPLQGASSEQYF